This T cell receptor beta chain was sequenced in a study of cytomegalovirus exposure and HLA in healthy donors. Study-level findings and limits: It is likely that the observed cluster of highly shared sequence variants was a sequencing artifact. Per a later analysis, 15,000 to 20,000 TCR beta sequences showed association with HLA alleles at 0.05 false discovery rate.

J lost 2 bases, V lost 7 bases, and 6 bases had no gene match. The germline V gene has CDR1 ENHRY and CDR2 SYGVKD. The CDR3 runs to 14 residues. PCR employed 60 Vbeta and 13 Jbeta primers. Authors' methods: An analysis that came later counted 70 million to 100 million unique TCR beta chains, approximately 12 million shared. The method was immunoSEQ multiplex PCR; TCRdb's version includes in-frame clones alone and lacks a portion of them. V, J and clone size are taken as reported in that table, and D and trimming were inferred from the DNA itself. The table has roughly 100,000 clones, approximately 74% seen once. Notes on this clone: Its target is unknown.

V and J are TRBV10-3 and TRBJ2-7, with TRBD1 matching 9 bases. The source of this sequence is a woman aged 40 to 50 in good health and CMV-seronegative. Sequencing was performed on PBMCs. Written as DNA, the CDR3 is TGTGCCATCAAACCAGGGACAGGGACCTACGAGCAGTACTTC. Translation: CAIKPGTGTYEQYF.